This section outlines one TCR beta chain sequence together with its context. This specimen comes from a study of blood T cell repertoires in COVID-19. Study as a whole: The United States, Italy and Spain provided the acute and convalescent COVID-19 samples. Sample material is recorded as cDNA or gDNA derived from T cells, B-cell-depleted T cells, or PBMCs.

In the study's own analysis: Estimates of nucleated cell counts were drawn from the amplification of reference gene primers. This table comes from immunoSEQ multiplex PCR, and its TCRdb copy is limited to in-frame clones, with some not included. That table furnishes V, J and clone size, whereas the DNA furnished D and trimming. The table includes about 190,000 clones, around 89% detected once. The V end lost 5 bases, the J end lost 3 bases, and 14 bases lay between the germline ends. Germline CDR1 is SGHTA and CDR2 is FQGNSA. The CDR3 spans 15 residues. The chain recombines TRBV7-2 with TRBJ2-1, with D perhaps TRBD2 (6 bases). This receptor was obtained from a man aged 50 or older with acute or convalescent COVID-19. The sequencing sample was made of peripheral blood. CDR3 amino acids: CASSVVGGDYNEQFF. DNA of the CDR3: TGTGCCAGCAGCGTAGTTGGCGGGGACTACAATGAGCAGTTCTTC.